The T cell receptor beta chain under discussion was sequenced for a study of T cells in Graves' hyperthyroidism and ophthalmopathy. V shed 6 bases and J 6 bases; nucleotides not matched to a gene: 4. CDR3 length: 13 amino acids. Amplification of TCR beta CDR3 regions used RNA as the template. With the HTBI primer set, the TCR CDR3 went through a first round of RT-PCR. Each CDR3 protein is one row after TCRdb ran MiXCR on the multiplex PCR reads. Of fewer than 850,000 distinct CDR3 sequences listed, roughly 17% are singletons. This clonotype was observed once. A much larger clone differs from this one at a single base, so this may be a read error.

Source material: blood. The V gene is TRBV12-3 or TRBV12-4, the J gene TRBJ2-1; 8 bases line up with TRBD1. The TCR was taken from a man in his fifties or sixties with Graves' hyperthyroidism. CDR3: CASSQTGVNEQFF. The CDR3 DNA reads TGTGCCAGCAGCCAGACAGGGGTCAATGAGCAGTTCTTC.